This T cell receptor (beta chain) was recovered during a study of technical replicates of blood from several donors. Germline V lookup: CDR1 LGHNA, CDR2 YNFKEQ. CDR3 length: 16 amino acids. V lost 1 base and J 2 bases, leaving 12 bases between the germline ends. Profiling relied on immunoSEQ multiplex PCR, and the TCRdb table lists in-frame clones only, not all of them. The sample consists of more than 90,000 clones, approximately 95% of them appearing once. The clonotype originates from a human donor in good health. The genes are TRBV4-2 and TRBJ1-5, with D unclear. The sample was T cells isolated from PBMCs. CDR3 coding DNA: TGTGCCAGCAGCCAAGTGCCCGACTCGGGCAATCAGCCCCAGCATTTT. Amino acids: CASSQVPDSGNQPQHF.